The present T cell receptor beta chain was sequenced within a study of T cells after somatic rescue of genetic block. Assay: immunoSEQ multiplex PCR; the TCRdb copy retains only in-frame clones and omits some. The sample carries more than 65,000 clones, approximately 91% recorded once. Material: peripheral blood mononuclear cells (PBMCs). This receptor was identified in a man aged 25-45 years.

CDR3 bases: TGTGCCAGCAGCCCCCAAGGGATCCCCGGGGAGCTGTTTTTT. Residues: CASSPQGIPGELFF. V and J are TRBV7-7 and TRBJ2-2; D is uncertain. Germline CDR1 and CDR2: SSHAT and FNYEAQ (reference sequence). The CDR3 is made up of 14 amino acids. Between the trimmed V and J ends, which lost 5 bases and 6 bases, there was a span of 13 bases. Looking up the rest from reference TRBV7-7 and TRBJ2-2 gives the full variable domain: GAGVSQSPRYKVTKRGQDVTLRCDPISSHATLYWYQQALGQGPEFLTYFNYEAQPDKSGLPSDRFSAERPEGSISTLTIQRTEQRDSAMYRCASSPQGIPGELFFGEGSRLTVL.